These 2 T cell receptor beta chains originate from one sample sequenced in a study of blood T cells in healthy people across ages. With a J-beta primer mix and a sample-barcoded 5' primer, a second PCR ran about 7 to 12 cycles. TCRdb re-derived calls from the 5' RACE reads in MiXCR, one entry per CDR3 protein. The table lists about 1,400,000 distinct CDR3 sequences, around 39% of them singletons. The sequencing input was blood. Receptors originate from a woman aged 18-35 years in good health.

The V gene is TRBV5-1, the J gene TRBJ1-2; TRBD1 might be the D (6 bases). Germline V gene lookup returns CDR1 SGHRS and CDR2 YFSETQ. Trimming left V 3 bases short and J 4 bases short, with 13 bases between. This CDR3 region has 14 residues. The CDR3 nucleotides are TGCGCCAGCAGCTCGGGAGGACAGATCTATGGCTACACCTTC. Translation gives CASSSGGQIYGYTF.

As DNA, the CDR3 is TGTGCCACCAGCACGGACTCCCGGGGTTATGAGCAGTTCTTC. Protein product: CATSTDSRGYEQFF. The chain combines TRBV15 with TRBJ2-1, with D possibly being TRBD2 (5 bases). The CDR3 extends over 14 amino acids. In germline, CDR1 is LNHNV, CDR2 YYDKDF (reference sequence). The V and J ends lost 4 bases and 8 bases respectively, with 15 bases between them.